The rows below give T cell receptor beta chains drawn from one sample of a study of blood T cell repertoires in COVID-19. Clones were read by immunoSEQ multiplex PCR, and TCRdb kept only the in-frame ones, dropping some. The table has about 65,000 clones, around 93% seen once. What was sequenced was peripheral blood. These receptors were taken from a man between 65 and 85 years old with active COVID-19. Each CDR3 is given with its conserved first and last residue. Fields, in order: CDR3 DNA, CDR3 protein, J gene, D gene, clone size, V gene. D genes are given only for firm matches. Size tells how often a clone was seen (once, few, many) or the class of an expanded clone, and some rows leave it out.

CDR3 DNA: TGTGCCAGCAGTTACTCGAAGGGGACAGGATATGGCTACACCTTC; CDR3 protein: CASSYSKGTGYGYTF; J gene: TRBJ1-2; D gene: TRBD1; clone size: once; V gene: TRBV6-2/TRBV6-3
CDR3 DNA: TGTGCCAGTCGGAACAGCGGGGGTGTTAATGAGCAGTTCTTC; CDR3 protein: CASRNSGGVNEQFF; J gene: TRBJ2-1; D gene: TRBD2; clone size: -; V gene: TRBV19
CDR3 DNA: TGTGCCAGCAGCTTAAATTCCGGTGGCTACACCTTC; CDR3 protein: CASSLNSGGYTF; J gene: TRBJ1-2; D gene: -; clone size: -; V gene: TRBV7-9
CDR3 DNA: TGCGCCAGCAGCCTCACCAGGGGAGGGGCGAACACCGGGGAGCTGTTTTTT; CDR3 protein: CASSLTRGGANTGELFF; J gene: TRBJ2-2; D gene: -; clone size: -; V gene: TRBV4-3
CDR3 DNA: TGCGCCAGCTCCAAACAGGCTACCGAAGCTTTCTTT; CDR3 protein: CASSKQATEAFF; J gene: TRBJ1-1; D gene: -; clone size: -; V gene: TRBV10-1
CDR3 DNA: TGCAGCGTTGATACAGGGGTGAACACTGAAGCTTTCTTT; CDR3 protein: CSVDTGVNTEAFF; J gene: TRBJ1-1; D gene: TRBD1; clone size: once; V gene: TRBV29-1
CDR3 DNA: TGTGCCAGCAGCTACCGAGGACAGGGCTATGGCTACACCTTC; CDR3 protein: CASSYRGQGYGYTF; J gene: TRBJ1-2; D gene: TRBD1; clone size: once; V gene: TRBV5-4
CDR3 DNA: TGTGCCAGCAGTTTGGAGTCAAGCCCCACCGGGGAGCTGTTTTTT; CDR3 protein: CASSLESSPTGELFF; J gene: TRBJ2-2; D gene: -; clone size: -; V gene: TRBV6-5
CDR3 DNA: TGTGCCAGCAGCCGGACGAGGGACACCATATATTTT; CDR3 protein: CASSRTRDTIYF; J gene: TRBJ1-3; D gene: -; clone size: -; V gene: TRBV3-1/TRBV3-2
CDR3 DNA: TGTGCCAGCGGGGAGAGAGGAGAGACCCAGTACTTC; CDR3 protein: CASGERGETQYF; J gene: TRBJ2-5; D gene: -; clone size: -; V gene: TRBV12-3/TRBV12-4
CDR3 DNA: TGTGCCAGCAGCTTAGTAGTAGCGGGGGTTTTAGGGGAGCAGTTCTTC; CDR3 protein: CASSLVVAGVLGEQFF; J gene: TRBJ2-1; D gene: TRBD2; clone size: -; V gene: TRBV7-6
CDR3 DNA: TGTGCCAGCAGCACTAAGACAGGGTGGCAGCCCCAGCATTTT; CDR3 protein: CASSTKTGWQPQHF; J gene: TRBJ1-5; D gene: TRBD1; clone size: -; V gene: TRBV28
CDR3 DNA: TGTGCCAGCAGCCTTCTAGCGCGAGCCTACAATGAGCAGTTCTTC; CDR3 protein: CASSLLARAYNEQFF; J gene: TRBJ2-1; D gene: -; clone size: -; V gene: TRBV6-2/TRBV6-3
CDR3 DNA: TGTGCCAGCAGTCTCCGGGACAGATCTAACTATGGCTACACCTTC; CDR3 protein: CASSLRDRSNYGYTF; J gene: TRBJ1-2; D gene: TRBD1; clone size: -; V gene: TRBV6-5
CDR3 DNA: TGCGCCAGCAGCCTTGGGGGACAGGGAACTGAAGCTTTCTTT; CDR3 protein: CASSLGGQGTEAFF; J gene: TRBJ1-1; D gene: TRBD1; clone size: -; V gene: TRBV10-1
CDR3 DNA: TGTGCCAGCACCTCTCCAGGAGACTGGGGGGTACTCTACAATGAGCAGTTCTTC; CDR3 protein: CASTSPGDWGVLYNEQFF; J gene: TRBJ2-1; D gene: -; clone size: once; V gene: TRBV5-6
CDR3 DNA: TGTGCCAGCAGTGTCAGAGGCGGGGGCGGAAACTATGGCTACACCTTC; CDR3 protein: CASSVRGGGGNYGYTF; J gene: TRBJ1-2; D gene: -; clone size: -; V gene: TRBV28
CDR3 DNA: TGTGCCAGCAGCCCACGGGGAATTAACTATGGCTACACCTTC; CDR3 protein: CASSPRGINYGYTF; J gene: TRBJ1-2; D gene: -; clone size: -; V gene: TRBV3-1/TRBV3-2
CDR3 DNA: TGCGCCAGCAGCCTCCATCGGAGGGGCACTGAAGCTTTCTTT; CDR3 protein: CASSLHRRGTEAFF; J gene: TRBJ1-1; D gene: -; clone size: once; V gene: TRBV4-3